The TCR beta chain under discussion was sequenced for a study of T cells after yellow fever vaccination. On this clonotype: What it binds is unknown.

Study outcomes and limitations: Post-booster reappearance was seen for most primary-vaccination clones (roughly 97% CD4, 80% to 90% CD8).

Making TCR cDNA involved 5'RACE template switching, which added UMIs and a universal primer site. TCRdb fed the 5' RACE reads into MiXCR, producing one record per CDR3 protein. The data hold 500,000 to 650,000 distinct CDR3 sequences, with about 12% observed a single time. The CDR3 covers 15 residues. From germline, CDR1 is LGHNA and CDR2 YSLEER. The ends were cut back, 0 bases at V and 5 bases at J, with 13 bases in the middle. This specimen consisted of PBMCs, obtained on the day of the yellow fever booster vaccination. This TCR was recovered from a man younger than 40 who received the YFV17D yellow fever vaccine. The gene calls are TRBV4-3 and TRBJ2-5; D is possibly TRBD1 or TRBD2 (5 bases each). For the CDR3, the DNA is TGCGCCAGCAGCCAAGAATCGGGACCCGGGGAGACCCAGTACTTC. Translating it yields CASSQESGPGETQYF.